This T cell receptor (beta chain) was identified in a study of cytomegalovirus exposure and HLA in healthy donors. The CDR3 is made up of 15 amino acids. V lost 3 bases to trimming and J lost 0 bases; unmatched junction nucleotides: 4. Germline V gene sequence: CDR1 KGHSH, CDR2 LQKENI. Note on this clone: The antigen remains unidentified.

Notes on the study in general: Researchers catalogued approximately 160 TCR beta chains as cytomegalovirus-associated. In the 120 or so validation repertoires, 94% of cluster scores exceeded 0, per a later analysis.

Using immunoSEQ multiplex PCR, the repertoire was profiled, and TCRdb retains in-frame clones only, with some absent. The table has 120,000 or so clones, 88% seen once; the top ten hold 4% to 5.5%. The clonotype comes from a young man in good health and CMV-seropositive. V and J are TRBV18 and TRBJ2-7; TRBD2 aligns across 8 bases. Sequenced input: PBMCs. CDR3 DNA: TGTGCCAGCTCACCTAATGGACTAGCCTCCTACGAGCAGTACTTC. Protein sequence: CASSPNGLASYEQYF.